This passage covers 27 T cell receptor beta chains from one sample sequenced in a study of blood T cell repertoires in COVID-19. The table came from immunoSEQ multiplex PCR; TCRdb's copy has only in-frame clones and leaves some out. The table includes 70,000 to 75,000 clones, about 82% detected once. Material for sequencing was peripheral blood. The receptors come from a woman in her fifties or sixties with acute or convalescent COVID-19.

The V gene is TRBV5-1, the J gene TRBJ2-3; D unclear. This CDR3 contains 14 residues. Deletions cut 0 bases from V and 6 bases from J, with 11 bases between. Germline CDR1 and CDR2: SGHRS and YFSETQ. The CDR3 coding sequence is TGCGCCAGCAGCTTGGTCCCCTCCAGGGATACGCAGTATTTT. Encoded protein: CASSLVPSRDTQYF.

V gene TRBV19 combines with J gene TRBJ2-1, with a weak D call TRBD2 (6 bases). This CDR3 comprises 13 residues. Germline CDR1 and CDR2: LNHDA and SQIVND (reference sequence). V was clipped by 6 bases and J by 10 bases, with 16 bases between them. The CDR3 DNA is TGTGCCAGTAGCGTGGCTGCCCGGGGGGAGCAGTTCTTC. Its protein is CASSVAARGEQFF. Looking up the rest from reference TRBV19 and TRBJ2-1 gives the full variable domain: DGGITQSPKYLFRKEGQNVTLSCEQNLNHDAMYWYRQDPGQGLRLIYYSQIVNDFQKGDIAEGYSVSREKKESFPLTVTSAQKNPTAFYLCASSVAARGEQFFGPGTRLTVL.

The chain combines TRBV6-5 with TRBJ2-7, with TRBD1 matching 7 bases. Germline V gene data show CDR1 as MNHEY and CDR2 as SVGAGI. This CDR3 contains 14 residues. V was pared by 5 bases and J by 6 bases, with 10 bases of the junction left unmatched. CDR3 protein: CASSTTGRVSEQYF. CDR3 in DNA: TGTGCCAGCAGTACGACAGGGCGCGTAAGCGAGCAGTACTTC.

The rearrangement joins TRBV7-3 to TRBJ2-2, with D possibly TRBD1 on 6 matching bases. The V end was cut by 2 bases, the J end by 1 base, with 8 bases between. The CDR3 is 15 amino acids. Germline V CDR1 and CDR2: SGHTA, FQGTGA. The CDR3 protein is CASSLGRGNTGELFF. The DNA for the CDR3 is TGTGCCAGCAGCTTAGGCAGGGGGAACACCGGGGAGCTGTTTTTT.

The V gene is TRBV12-3 or TRBV12-4, the J gene TRBJ1-1, with D maybe TRBD1 (6 bases). V was shortened by 6 bases and J by 2 bases, with 10 bases between the two germline ends. The CDR3 loop spans 13 amino acids. DNA of the CDR3: TGTGCCAGCAGAACAGGGCCCAACACTGAAGCTTTCTTT. Translation: CASRTGPNTEAFF.

CDR3 coding DNA: TGTGCCAGCAGTCGACAGGGGGCAAGGGAGCCCCAGCATTTT. This codes for CASSRQGAREPQHF. The chain couples TRBV2 to TRBJ1-5; 10 bases line up with TRBD1. The CDR3 is 14 amino acids. The ends lost 5 bases at V and 8 bases at J; junction bases unmatched: 6. CDR1 is SNHLY and CDR2 is FYNNEI in the germline V gene.

The chain recombines TRBV15 with TRBJ2-3; TRBD1 might be the D (5 bases). Between the trimmed V and J ends, which lost 0 bases and 3 bases, there was a span of 19 bases. This CDR3 is built from 18 residues. CDR1 and CDR2 (germline): LNHNV, YYDKDF (reference sequence). The CDR3 DNA reads TGTGCCACCAGCAGAGATCGGGCGTTGGCAGGGAATACAGATACGCAGTATTTT. Amino acid sequence: CATSRDRALAGNTDTQYF.

The chain employs TRBV5-1 and TRBJ1-2; D is possibly TRBD1 (5 bases). Germline V CDR1 and CDR2: SGHRS, YFSETQ. V was clipped by 4 bases and J by 4 bases, with 17 bases between them. The CDR3 runs 15 residues. The CDR3: CASSPEMTVLYGYTF. The CDR3, as DNA: TGCGCCAGCAGCCCCGAAATGACAGTTCTCTATGGCTACACCTTC. Filled out from reference TRBV5-1 and TRBJ1-2, the complete variable domain reads KAGVTQTPRYLIKTRGQQVTLSCSPISGHRSVSWYQQTPGQGLQFLFEYFSETQRNKGNFPGRFSGRQFSNSRSEMNVSTLELGDSALYLCASSPEMTVLYGYTFGSGTRLTVV.

The rearrangement uses TRBV11-2 and TRBJ1-3; D is unresolved. V shed 3 bases and J shed 4 bases, with 7 bases lying between them. Germline CDR1 is SGHAT and CDR2 is FQNNGV. This CDR3 has 13 amino acids. The CDR3 sequence: CASSFVEGNTIYF. The CDR3 DNA reads as TGTGCCAGCAGCTTCGTGGAGGGAAACACCATATATTTT.

This chain uses TRBV6-5 with TRBJ2-3; tentative D call: TRBD1 (6 bases). CDR1 is MNHEY, CDR2 SVGAGI, per germline. Trimming took off 10 bases at V and 2 bases at J, with 19 bases between the two ends. The CDR3 spans 15 residues. The CDR3 sequence: CATLRGRGYTDTQYF. The CDR3, as DNA: TGTGCCACCCTTAGGGGCAGGGGATACACAGATACGCAGTATTTT.

This chain connects TRBV30 to TRBJ1-3; the D gene is possibly TRBD1 (6 bases). V lost 0 bases and J 4 bases, leaving 10 bases between the germline ends. The CDR3 is 14 amino acids. The germline V gene encodes CDR1 GTSNPN and CDR2 SVGIG (reference sequence). The CDR3 spells CAWSVGQRGNTIYF. Written as DNA, the CDR3 is TGTGCCTGGAGTGTTGGACAGAGGGGAAACACCATATATTTT. Full variable domain (remainder filled in from reference TRBV30 and TRBJ1-3): SQTIHQWPATLVQPVGSPLSLECTVEGTSNPNLYWYRQAAGRGLQLLFYSVGIGQISSEVPQNLSASRPQDRQFILSSKKLLLSDSGFYLCAWSVGQRGNTIYFGEGSWLTVV.

V usage is TRBV29-1 and J usage is TRBJ1-4, with 8 bases fitting TRBD1. The CDR3 consists of 13 residues. Germline loops: CDR1 SQVTM, CDR2 ANQGSEA. J lost 7 bases, V lost 4 bases, and 5 bases had no gene match. DNA for the CDR3: TGCAGCGTTGCGACAGGGGCTTCTGAAAAACTGTTTTTT. Translation: CSVATGASEKLFF.

The chain couples TRBV27 to TRBJ1-4; a weak D match, TRBD1 (6 bases). Between the trimmed V and J ends, which lost 3 bases and 8 bases, there was a span of 13 bases. The CDR3 is 14 amino acids. Germline CDR1 MNHEY, CDR2 SMNVEV (reference sequence). CDR3 sequence reads: CASSLAGAREKLFF. The CDR3, as DNA: TGTGCCAGCAGTTTGGCGGGGGCGCGCGAAAAACTGTTTTTT. The full variable domain, rest sourced from reference TRBV27 and TRBJ1-4, is EAQVTQNPRYLITVTGKKLTVTCSQNMNHEYMSWYRQDPGLGLRQIYYSMNVEVTDKGDVPEGYKVSRKEKRNFPLILESPSPNQTSLYFCASSLAGAREKLFFGSGTQLSVL.

The rearrangement links TRBV6-5 to TRBJ1-1; D possibly corresponds to TRBD1 (5 bases). Germline loops: CDR1 MNHEY, CDR2 SVGAGI. V lost 4 bases, J lost 3 bases, and 15 bases lay in between. The CDR3 runs 15 residues. CDR3 DNA: TGTGCCAGCAGTTCGGTACTCAGGGAGGACACTGAAGCTTTCTTT. It is translated as CASSSVLREDTEAFF.

In DNA form, the CDR3 reads TGTGCCAGCAGCGATAGGACAGGTACCAATTCACCCCTCCACTTT. Protein sequence: CASSDRTGTNSPLHF. The V and J genes are TRBV7-8 and TRBJ1-6; TRBD1 matches 7 bases. CDR3 length: 15 residues. The germline CDR1 and CDR2 sequences are SGHVS and FQNEAQ. Unmatched junction bases numbered 8, after V lost 5 bases and J lost 7 bases.

CDR3 protein: CASSPDRVNTEAFF. CDR3 DNA sequence: TGTGCCAGCAGCCCTGACAGGGTGAACACTGAAGCTTTCTTT. The V call is TRBV11-2, the J call TRBJ1-1, with TRBD1 matching 7 bases. Germline V CDR1 and CDR2: SGHAT, FQNNGV. V trimming: 5 bases; J trimming: 0 bases; junction bases outside the gene matches: 3. This CDR3 region has 14 residues.

This chain joins TRBV6-5 and TRBJ1-2, with TRBD1 matching over 8 bases. CDR1 and CDR2 (germline): MNHEY, SVGAGI. The CDR3 spans 14 residues. The V segment lost 5 bases and the J segment 9 bases; nucleotides outside the gene matches: 11. The CDR3 DNA sequence: TGTGCCAGCAGTACCCGGACAGGGCCGGGGAGCTACACCTTC. This translates into CASSTRTGPGSYTF.

The V and J genes are TRBV15 and TRBJ1-2, with D possibly matching TRBD1 (6 bases). Germline values: CDR1 LNHNV, CDR2 YYDKDF (reference sequence). The CDR3 has 13 residues. V was clipped by 0 bases and J by 13 bases, with 15 bases between them. The CDR3 sequence: CATSRETAQGPTF. CDR3 DNA: TGTGCCACCAGCAGAGAAACGGCACAGGGTCCCACCTTC. The full variable domain, rest sourced from reference TRBV15 and TRBJ1-2, is DAMVIQNPRYQVTQFGKPVTLSCSQTLNHNVMYWYQQKSSQAPKLLFHYYDKDFNNEADTPDNFQSRRPNTSFCFLDIRSPGLGDTAMYLCATSRETAQGPTFGSGTRLTVV.

This sequence joins TRBV19 and TRBJ1-6; D is perhaps TRBD1 (6 bases). This CDR3 region has 15 residues. Trimming removed 3 bases from V and 11 bases from J, with 17 bases in between. Germline CDR1 and CDR2: LNHDA and SQIVND (reference sequence). In DNA form, the CDR3 reads TGTGCCAGTAGTATGAACAGGGTGAAAGGGACACCCCTCCACTTT. The encoded protein is CASSMNRVKGTPLHF. Drawing the rest from reference TRBV19 and TRBJ1-6, the complete variable domain is DGGITQSPKYLFRKEGQNVTLSCEQNLNHDAMYWYRQDPGQGLRLIYYSQIVNDFQKGDIAEGYSVSREKKESFPLTVTSAQKNPTAFYLCASSMNRVKGTPLHFGNGTRLTVT.

The chain couples TRBV24-1 to TRBJ1-2; 8 positions agree with TRBD1. V dropped 1 base and J dropped 6; count of bases not matched to a gene: 3. Germline V gives CDR1 KGHDR, CDR2 SFDVKD. The CDR3 is made up of 14 amino acids. The CDR3 is CATSDFQGAHGYTF. As DNA, the CDR3 is TGTGCCACCAGTGATTTTCAGGGGGCGCATGGCTACACCTTC.

V is TRBV5-6 and J is TRBJ1-2; 7 nucleotides line up with TRBD1. CDR1 is SGHDT and CDR2 is YYEEEE in the germline V gene. Trimming at V came to 6 bases and at J to 2 bases, leaving 7 bases not matched to a gene. The CDR3 runs to 14 residues. The CDR3 DNA reads as TGTGCCAGCAATACAGGGGCCAGGAACTATGGCTACACCTTC. It specifies CASNTGARNYGYTF.

V usage is TRBV30 and J usage is TRBJ1-1, with D hard to call. This CDR3 is built from 12 residues. The V and J ends lost 2 bases and 2 bases respectively, with 6 bases between them. CDR1 and CDR2 from the germline V gene are GTSNPN and SVGIG (reference sequence). CDR3 in DNA: TGTGCCTGGAGTCTAGGAAACACTGAAGCTTTCTTT. It translates to CAWSLGNTEAFF.

The rearrangement links TRBV10-3 to TRBJ1-5, with D hard to call. This CDR3 is 13 amino acids long. Germline V CDR1 and CDR2: ENHRY, SYGVKD. The V gene lost 2 bases and the J gene lost 3 bases, with 5 bases spanning the gap. The CDR3 DNA follows: TGTGCCATCAGTGAGAGAGACAATCAGCCCCAGCATTTT. It encodes CAISERDNQPQHF.

The chain combines TRBV28 with TRBJ1-4, with D hard to call. Trimming took 3 bases from V and 5 from J, leaving 10 bases between them. The CDR3 totals 14 residues. CDR1 is MDHEN and CDR2 is SYDVKM in the germline V gene. In DNA form, the CDR3 reads TGTGCCAGCAGTTTTCCGGGGATGAATGAAAAACTGTTTTTT. This gives the protein CASSFPGMNEKLFF.

This clone was counted a few times. V gene TRBV5-1 combines with J gene TRBJ1-3, with TRBD1 as a possible D gene (6 bases). The V end lost 5 bases, the J end lost 0 bases, and 15 bases lay between the germline ends. Germline values: CDR1 SGHRS, CDR2 YFSETQ. There are 16 residues in the CDR3. CDR3 sequence (DNA): TGCGCCAGCAGTCCAACCACAGGGAGCTCTGGAAACACCATATATTTT. Protein product: CASSPTTGSSGNTIYF.

The genes are TRBV11-2 and TRBJ1-1, with D tentatively TRBD1 (5 bases). V lost 0 bases, J lost 2 bases, and 10 bases lay in between. Per germline, CDR1 SGHAT and CDR2 FQNNGV. This CDR3 contains 15 residues. The CDR3 region is CASSLEFGGNTEAFF. In DNA form, the CDR3 reads TGTGCCAGCAGCTTAGAGTTCGGGGGTAACACTGAAGCTTTCTTT.

This clone was observed at least ten times. The chain recombines TRBV6-1 with TRBJ1-1; D is uncertain. The CDR3 has 17 amino acids. With 2 bases removed from V and 4 bases from J, the gap between germline ends came to 20 bases. In germline, CDR1 is MNHNS, CDR2 SASEGT. The CDR3 DNA reads as TGTGCCAGCAGTGAAACGCCTCAGACTCGGGGAGGCACTGAAGCTTTCTTT. This codes for CASSETPQTRGGTEAFF.